Below, 14 T cell receptor beta chains from the same sample are listed, as sequenced in a study of shared clonotypes between healthy human individuals. Using immunoSEQ multiplex PCR, the repertoire was profiled, and TCRdb retains in-frame clones only, with some absent. Here the sample spans about 490,000 clones, about 82% being singletons. The source material was PBMCs. The receptors come from a woman in her forties in good health. Some clones in this sample may be carry-over from other donors' samples.

The chain links TRBV7-6 to TRBJ1-5, with unresolved D. The germline V and J ends were trimmed by 1 base and 0 bases, with 10 bases remaining between them. Looked up from germline, CDR1 is SGHVS and CDR2 is FNYEAQ. CDR3 length equals 16 residues. CDR3: CASSLGSVHSNQPQHF. In DNA, the CDR3 is TGTGCCAGCAGCTTAGGTTCAGTCCATAGCAATCAGCCCCAGCATTTT.

The CDR3 sequence: CASKSGGVTDTQYF. CDR3 nucleotides: TGTGCCAGCAAGTCGGGAGGGGTCACAGATACGCAGTATTTT. The chain combines TRBV28 with TRBJ2-3; TRBD2 aligns across 8 bases. The CDR3 is made up of 14 amino acids. CDR1 and CDR2 (germline): MDHEN, SYDVKM. The ends lost 7 bases at V and 2 bases at J; junction bases unmatched: 5.

The chain employs TRBV5-4 and TRBJ2-3; 12 positions agree with TRBD2. This CDR3 comprises 16 residues. Germline V gives CDR1 SGHNT, CDR2 YYREEE (reference sequence). The V segment lost 4 bases and the J segment 3 bases; nucleotides outside the gene matches: 6. The CDR3 here is CASSPTSGSATDTQYF. CDR3 DNA: TGTGCCAGCAGCCCGACTAGCGGGAGTGCGACAGATACGCAGTATTTT.

The rearrangement links TRBV28 to TRBJ2-7, with D perhaps TRBD1 (6 bases). CDR1 is MDHEN, CDR2 SYDVKM, per germline. V gave up 3 bases and J gave up 4 bases, with 7 bases separating them. This CDR3 region has 12 residues. The CDR3 coding sequence is TGTGCCAGCAGTTTCGACAGGTACGAGCAGTACTTC. Translation gives CASSFDRYEQYF. The whole variable domain, filled in from reference TRBV28 and TRBJ2-7, reads DVKVTQSSRYLVKRTGEKVFLECVQDMDHENMFWYRQDPGLGLRLIYFSYDVKMKEKGDIPEGYSVSREKKERFSLILESASTNQTSMYLCASSFDRYEQYFGPGTRLTVT.

This rearrangement joins TRBV7-6 to TRBJ2-1; 9 bases are shared with TRBD1. V lost 6 bases to trimming and J lost 7 bases; unmatched junction nucleotides: 13. The CDR3 extends over 16 amino acids. Germline V gene sequence: CDR1 SGHVS, CDR2 FNYEAQ. CDR3 nucleotides: TGTGCCAGCAGTCCTCAGAGGGACAGGGTGGGTAATGAGCAGTTCTTC. Encoded protein: CASSPQRDRVGNEQFF. The full variable domain, rest sourced from reference TRBV7-6 and TRBJ2-1, is GAGVSQSPRYKVTKRGQDVALRCDPISGHVSLYWYRQALGQGPEFLTYFNYEAQQDKSGLPNDRFSAERPEGSISTLTIQRTEQRDSAMYRCASSPQRDRVGNEQFFGPGTRLTVL.

This clone appeared many times. The CDR3 here is CASSLRRGPYNEQFF. The CDR3 nucleotides read TGTGCCAGCAGTTTACGCAGGGGTCCCTACAATGAGCAGTTCTTC. The genes are TRBV27 and TRBJ2-1; the D gene is possibly TRBD1 (6 bases). The CDR3 length is 15 residues. The germline CDR1 and CDR2 sequences are MNHEY and SMNVEV (reference sequence). The ends were cut back, 2 bases at V and 2 bases at J, with 10 bases in the middle.

The rearrangement joins TRBV7-9 to TRBJ2-2; D not certain. Between the trimmed V and J ends, which lost 5 bases and 4 bases, there was a span of 17 bases. CDR3 length: 16 amino acids. Per germline, CDR1 SEHNR and CDR2 FQNEAQ (reference sequence). The CDR3 loop reads CASSLPRVSGTGELFF. The CDR3 nucleotides are TGTGCCAGCAGCCTGCCTAGAGTAAGTGGCACCGGGGAGCTGTTTTTT.

The chain couples TRBV7-8 to TRBJ1-2; D uncertain. CDR1 and CDR2 (germline): SGHVS, FQNEAQ. The CDR3 sequence is 15 residues long. The V and J ends lost 5 bases and 6 bases respectively, with 19 bases between them. The CDR3 protein is CASSQAGIGADGYTF. In DNA, the CDR3 is TGTGCCAGCAGCCAAGCGGGCATAGGTGCGGATGGCTACACCTTC.

This rearrangement joins TRBV28 to TRBJ1-1; D is unresolved. Germline V gives CDR1 MDHEN, CDR2 SYDVKM. V was shortened by 5 bases and J by 3 bases, with 16 bases between the two germline ends. The CDR3 spans 15 residues. The CDR3 region is CASSASDGVHTEAFF. DNA of the CDR3: TGTGCCAGCAGTGCTTCTGATGGGGTACACACTGAAGCTTTCTTT.

The chain recombines TRBV10-3 with TRBJ2-1; D unresolved. The germline gives CDR1 ENHRY, CDR2 SYGVKD. The CDR3 totals 14 residues. V shed 6 bases and J shed 0 bases, with 9 bases lying between them. The CDR3 here is CAIRSLSSYNEQFF. CDR3 DNA: TGTGCCATCAGGTCATTGAGCTCCTACAATGAGCAGTTCTTC.

This chain uses TRBV15 with TRBJ2-3; no clear D. The CDR3 has 14 residues. The germline V gene has CDR1 LNHNV and CDR2 YYDKDF (reference sequence). The germline V and J ends were trimmed by 0 bases and 3 bases, with 7 bases remaining between them. The CDR3 spells CATSRDRFTDTQYF. CDR3 nucleotide sequence: TGTGCCACCAGCAGAGATCGGTTTACAGATACGCAGTATTTT. Looking up the rest from reference TRBV15 and TRBJ2-3 gives the full variable domain: DAMVIQNPRYQVTQFGKPVTLSCSQTLNHNVMYWYQQKSSQAPKLLFHYYDKDFNNEADTPDNFQSRRPNTSFCFLDIRSPGLGDTAMYLCATSRDRFTDTQYFGPGTRLTVL.

This clone was recorded a few times. The gene calls are TRBV10-3 and TRBJ1-4; unclear D gene. Germline V gene data show CDR1 as ENHRY and CDR2 as SYGVKD. Trimming pared 3 bases from V and 0 bases from J, leaving 11 bases between. CDR3 length: 16 amino acids. In DNA form, the CDR3 reads TGTGCCATCAGTGAAAACAGTCTGGCAACTAATGAAAAACTGTTTTTT. Its translation is CAISENSLATNEKLFF.

CDR3 protein: CASRSLWRESPKNIQYF. DNA of the CDR3: TGTGCCAGCAGATCCCTCTGGCGGGAATCCCCCAAAAACATTCAGTACTTC. V is TRBV27 and J is TRBJ2-4; possibly TRBD2 for D (6 bases). V lost 6 bases to trimming and J lost 2 bases, with 20 bases between them. The CDR3 consists of 17 residues. The germline CDR1 and CDR2 sequences are MNHEY and SMNVEV (reference sequence).

This chain connects TRBV6-5 to TRBJ2-7; D might be TRBD2 (7 bases). The CDR3 has 13 amino acids. V was trimmed by 4 bases and J by 6 bases, leaving 13 bases between them. Germline V gene lookup returns CDR1 MNHEY and CDR2 SVGAGI. CDR3 protein: CASSLGGVGEQYF. The CDR3 bases are TGTGCCAGCAGTTTAGGGGGGGTTGGCGAGCAGTACTTC.